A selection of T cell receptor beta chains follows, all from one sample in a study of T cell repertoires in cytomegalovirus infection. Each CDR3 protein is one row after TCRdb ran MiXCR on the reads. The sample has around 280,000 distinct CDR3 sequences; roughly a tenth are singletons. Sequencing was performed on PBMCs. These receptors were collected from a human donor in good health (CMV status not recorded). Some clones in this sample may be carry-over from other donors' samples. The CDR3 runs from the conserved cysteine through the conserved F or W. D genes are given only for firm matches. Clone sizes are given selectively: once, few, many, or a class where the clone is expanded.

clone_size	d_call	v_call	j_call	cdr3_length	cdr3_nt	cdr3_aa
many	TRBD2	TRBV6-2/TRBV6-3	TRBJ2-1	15	TGTGCCAGCAGATCGGGACTAGCGGGGGGAAATGAGCAGTTCTTC	CASRSGLAGGNEQFF
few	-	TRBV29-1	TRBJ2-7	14	TGCAGCGTTGGCGAACAGATTTTCTCCTACGAGCAGTACTTC	CSVGEQIFSYEQYF
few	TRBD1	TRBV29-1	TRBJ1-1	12	TGCAGCGCGGAAACAGGGGTCACTGAAGCTTTCTTT	CSAETGVTEAFF
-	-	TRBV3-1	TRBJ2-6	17	TGTGCCAGCAGCCTACTTTCTACAGCTACTGGGGCCAACGTCCTGACTTTC	CASSLLSTATGANVLTF
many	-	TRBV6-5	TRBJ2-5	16	TGTGCCAGCAGTACCACGGGGGCCCAGTACCAAGAGACCCAGTACTTC	CASSTTGAQYQETQYF
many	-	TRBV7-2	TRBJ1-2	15	TGTGCCAGCAGCTTAGCCCAGGGCAGCCGGGGGGGCTACACCTTC	CASSLAQGSRGGYTF
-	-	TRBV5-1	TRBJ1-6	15	TGCGCCAGCAGCTCGGGGGGCGCCGGTAATTCACCCCTCCACTTT	CASSSGGAGNSPLHF
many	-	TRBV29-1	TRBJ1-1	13	TGCAGCGTCCTCGGACGGATGAACACTGAAGCTTTCTTT	CSVLGRMNTEAFF
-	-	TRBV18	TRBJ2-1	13	TGTGCCAGCTCACTATCTCAGTACAATGAGCAGTTCTTC	CASSLSQYNEQFF
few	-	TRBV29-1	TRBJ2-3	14	TGCAGCGTAATGGGCTGGTTGGGCACAGATACGCAGTATTTT	CSVMGWLGTDTQYF
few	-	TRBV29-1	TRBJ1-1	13	TGCAGCGTTACCGGGTCTTTGGGGACTGAAGCTTTCTTT	CSVTGSLGTEAFF
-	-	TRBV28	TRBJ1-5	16	TGTGCCAGCAGCCCCCGAGGATCAGGGGTGAATCAGCCCCAGCATTTT	CASSPRGSGVNQPQHF
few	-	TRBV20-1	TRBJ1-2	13	TGCAGTGCTTGGACGGCTTCTAACTATGGCTACACCTTC	CSAWTASNYGYTF
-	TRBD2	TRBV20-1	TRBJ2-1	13	TGCAGTGCTCCGGGACTAGCGGGGGGGCGGCAGTTCTTC	CSAPGLAGGRQFF
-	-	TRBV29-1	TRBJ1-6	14	TGCAGCGTCGGACCCCGGGGGGTTAGTTCACCCCTCCACTTT	CSVGPRGVSSPLHF
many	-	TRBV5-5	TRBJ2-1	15	TGTGCCAGCTTAGAGCCAGGGCTCTCCTACAATGAGCAGTTCTTC	CASLEPGLSYNEQFF
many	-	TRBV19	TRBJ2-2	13	TGTGCCAGTACTCCTATAGTCACCGGGGAGCTGTTTTTT	CASTPIVTGELFF
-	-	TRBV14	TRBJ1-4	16	TGTGCCAGCAGCCGTGGGGTGCAGGGGAGTAATGAAAAACTGTTTTTT	CASSRGVQGSNEKLFF
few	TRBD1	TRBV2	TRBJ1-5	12	TGTGCCAGCAGACAGGGGGGACAGCCCCAGCATTTT	CASRQGGQPQHF
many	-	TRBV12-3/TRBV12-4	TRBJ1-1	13	TGTGCCAGCACCCCTGGGGGGAACACTGAAGCTTTCTTT	CASTPGGNTEAFF
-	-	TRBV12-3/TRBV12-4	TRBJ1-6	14	TGTGCCAACAGTTTCCAGCTCTATAATTCACCCCTCCACTTT	CANSFQLYNSPLHF
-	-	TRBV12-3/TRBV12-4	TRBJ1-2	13	TGTGCCAGCAGTTTCGGGACCTTTGATGGCTACAACTTC	CASSFGTFDGYNF
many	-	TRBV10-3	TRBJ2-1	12	TGTGCCATCAGTGAGTCGGCAGTTGAGCAGTTCTTC	CAISESAVEQFF
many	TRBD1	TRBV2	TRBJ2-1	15	TGTGCCAGCATTCAAGGGGGCATCCTCTACAATGAGCAGTTCTTC	CASIQGGILYNEQFF
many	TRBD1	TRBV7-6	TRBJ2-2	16	TGTGCCAGCAGCTTAGCTTTTCGGACAGGCGCCGGGGAGCTGTTTTTT	CASSLAFRTGAGELFF
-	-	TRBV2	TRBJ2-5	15	TGTGCCAGCAGCTCCCGCCGAATAGAATCAGAGACCCAGTACTTC	CASSSRRIESETQYF
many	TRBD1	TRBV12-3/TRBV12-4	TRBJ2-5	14	TGTGCCAGCAGTAGACAGGGGAAACAAGAGACCCAGTACTTC	CASSRQGKQETQYF
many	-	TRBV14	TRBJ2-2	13	TGTGCCAGCAGCCCTCAGGTGACGGGAGAGCTGTTTTTT	CASSPQVTGELFF
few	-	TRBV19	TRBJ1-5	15	TGTGCCAGTAGTGGGTTAGGTAGGAGCTGGCAGCCCCAGCATTTT	CASSGLGRSWQPQHF